This TCR beta chain emerged from a study of shared clonotypes between healthy human individuals (dated by TCRdb to about 2020). Looking at the study overall: A couple of women and three men aged 18 to 49 years were included in the cohort. Per donor, three plates each were used for CD4 naive and CD4 memory, two for CD8 naive, and one for CD8 memory. To estimate repertoire size and how much clonotypes are shared between individuals, the study performed deep sequencing of blood TCR repertoires from roughly five healthy adults. Different laboratories and diverse techniques were used to prepare libraries and sequence TCR repertoires, to increase sequencing depth and limit assay-specific biases. Between about 0.85 and 8.9 billion PBMCs per donor were obtained by leukapheresis.

Sequences SEHNR (CDR1) and FQNEAQ (CDR2) are obtained from the germline V gene (reference sequence). V ends up 10 bases short and J 5 bases short, with an unmatched junction base count of 21. From its cysteine to its phenylalanine, the CDR3 spans 18 amino acids. The read is trimmed to its CDR3 DNA, 54 bases read in frame from base 1. Concerning this clone: No cognate antigen has been identified for it. Base qualities were left out, and no much larger clone turns up one base away.

CD8 naive samples were CD45RO-negative cells positively selected for CCR7, giving a CD45RA+CCR7+ population that excluded TemRA cells. Healthy HIV-negative adults with no recently reported acute infections or vaccinations were included as donors. Only Caucasian adults living in Nashville, Tennessee, USA were represented among the donors. Blood was collected by leukapheresis, and PBMCs were isolated by Ficoll-Histopaque density gradient centrifugation and then cryopreserved in liquid nitrogen vapor phase. Analytical flow cytometry was used to check the purity and quantity of every magnetically sorted T cell population. Each sorted fraction had its genomic DNA isolated and then quantified by UV absorbance on a Nanodrop 2000c. Beyond this particular receptor, the publication reports: Because the study included only a small number of donors, the genetic and exposure-history diversity represented was limited. Pairwise subsampling led to the expectation that sequencing depth would affect the degree of clonotype sharing among donors. Only blood was sampled, and tissue TCR repertoires likely differ from those in blood. Higher generation probabilities were observed for clonotypes shared by all four sorted-subset donors than for non-shared clonotypes. Rarefaction of sorted-subset datasets indicated incomplete sequencing despite the large sequencing depth. Larger estimated clonotype richness was generally found for naive subsets than for memory subsets. When a few donors were compared, the shared fraction of clonotypes was about 5.5% for naive CD4, 3.5% to 4% for naive CD8, roughly 2.5% for memory CD4, and 0.3% to 0.5% for memory CD8.

TCR CDR3 regions were amplified from genomic DNA by multiplex PCR using the deep immunoSEQ assay. For each cell subset, the extracted genomic DNA was distributed evenly across all wells of several immunoSEQ 96-well plates, and each plate served as one replicate. For sorted subsets, 150 to 250 ng genomic DNA, equal to 30,000 to 35,000 T cell genomes, was loaded into each replicate PCR. The purified libraries were quantified using a Qubit 3.0 fluorometer, sized with a Bioanalyzer 2100, and then quantified again using the KAPA Library Quantification kit. Each immunoSEQ 96-well plate was sequenced on its own single-read 150-cycle Illumina NextSeq 550 flow cell. In the original analysis: Because the immunoSEQ output included only junctional sequences and no quality scores, the filtering could not be the same as the filtering used for full-length reads. Sequences were annotated with PyIR, a Python wrapper for IgBLAST v1.9, and V/J genes and CDR3 were assigned using IMGT germline references. Reads with weak V/J assignments (E-value above 1e-6), missing CDR3, stop codons, out-of-frame junctions, or ambiguous translated residues were removed. V3J clonotypes were defined by identical inferred V gene, J gene, and CDR3 amino acid sequence. To compute the percentage overlap between repertoires, the number of shared unique clonotypes was divided by the size of the smaller repertoire. Richness of each repertoire was evaluated using RTK rarefaction, the Chao1 estimator, and Recon v2.1 estimates of unobserved clonotypes. Generation probabilities for all TCRbeta clonotypes obtained by the gDNA method from several donors were computed using OLGA. Sourced from immuneACCESS, this table was stored by TCRdb with only in-frame sequences that have V and J called. A share of the clones is absent; for the studies checked, an unresolved V gene accounts for under half, and the remainder has no known explanation. That table furnishes V, J and clone size, whereas the DNA furnished D and trimming. This sample gives about 2.1 million clones in total; approximately 92% of them show up just once. The ten largest account for around 1.7% of the sample.

The chain uses TRBV7-9 and TRBJ2-5, and 11 junctional nucleotides match TRBD2. Sequences were obtained from naive CD8+ T cells from PBMCs. The cell subset or site label, as the study defines it: CD45RA+CCR7+. The receptor was derived from a man aged 18-30 years in good health. Some clones in this sample may be carry-over from other donors' samples. The CDR3 sequence is CATRGGTSGALDWETQYF. In nucleotide form, the sequence is TGTGCCACCCGAGGGGGGACTAGCGGTGCCCTTGATTGGGAGACCCAGTACTTC.